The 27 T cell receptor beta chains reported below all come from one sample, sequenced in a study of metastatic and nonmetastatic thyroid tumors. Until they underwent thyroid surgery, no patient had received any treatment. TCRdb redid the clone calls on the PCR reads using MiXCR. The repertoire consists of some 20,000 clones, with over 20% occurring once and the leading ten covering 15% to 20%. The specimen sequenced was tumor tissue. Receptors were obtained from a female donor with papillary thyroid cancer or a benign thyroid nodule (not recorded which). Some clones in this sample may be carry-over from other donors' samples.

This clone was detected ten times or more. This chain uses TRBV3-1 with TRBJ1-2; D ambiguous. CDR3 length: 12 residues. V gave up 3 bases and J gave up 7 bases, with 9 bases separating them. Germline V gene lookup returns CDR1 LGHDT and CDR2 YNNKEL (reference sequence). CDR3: CASSHEKGGYTF. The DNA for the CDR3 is TGTGCCAGCAGCCATGAAAAGGGTGGCTACACCTTC. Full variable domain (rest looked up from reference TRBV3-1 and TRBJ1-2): DTAVSQTPKYLVTQMGNDKSIKCEQNLGHDTMYWYKQDSKKFLKIMFSYNNKELIINETVPNRFSPKSPDKAHLNLHINSLELGDSAVYFCASSHEKGGYTFGSGTRLTVV.

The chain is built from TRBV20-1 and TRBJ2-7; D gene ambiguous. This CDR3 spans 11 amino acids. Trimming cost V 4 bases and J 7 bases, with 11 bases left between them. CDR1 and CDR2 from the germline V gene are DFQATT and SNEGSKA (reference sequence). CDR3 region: CSAKMGIEQYF. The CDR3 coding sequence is TGCAGTGCTAAAATGGGTATTGAGCAGTACTTC.

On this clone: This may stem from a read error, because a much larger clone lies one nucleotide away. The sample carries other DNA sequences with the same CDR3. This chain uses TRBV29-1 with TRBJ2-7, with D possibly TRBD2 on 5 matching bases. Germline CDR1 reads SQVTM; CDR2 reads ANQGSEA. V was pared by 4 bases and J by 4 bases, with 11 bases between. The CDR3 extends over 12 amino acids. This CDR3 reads CSVGWTPYEQYF. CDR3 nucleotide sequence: TGCAGCGTTGGCTGGACTCCTTACGAGCAGTACTTC.

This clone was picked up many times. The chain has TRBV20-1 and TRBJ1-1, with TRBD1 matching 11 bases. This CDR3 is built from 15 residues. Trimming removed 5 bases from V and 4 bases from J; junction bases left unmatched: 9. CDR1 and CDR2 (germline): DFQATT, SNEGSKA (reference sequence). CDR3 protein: CSAPSTGTGGTEAFF. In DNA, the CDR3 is TGCAGTGCTCCCTCGACCGGGACAGGGGGCACTGAAGCTTTCTTT.

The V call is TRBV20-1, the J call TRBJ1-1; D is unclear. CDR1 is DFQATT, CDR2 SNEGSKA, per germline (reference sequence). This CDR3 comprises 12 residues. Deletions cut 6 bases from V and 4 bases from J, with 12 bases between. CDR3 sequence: CSAPNEGTEAFF. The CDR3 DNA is TGCAGTGCGCCCAATGAAGGCACTGAAGCTTTCTTT.

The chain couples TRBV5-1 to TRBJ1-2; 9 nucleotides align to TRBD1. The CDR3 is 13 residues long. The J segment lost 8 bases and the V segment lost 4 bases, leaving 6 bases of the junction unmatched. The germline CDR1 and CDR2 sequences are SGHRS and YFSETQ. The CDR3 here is CASSGQGLEGYTF. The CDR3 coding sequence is TGCGCCAGCAGCGGACAGGGGTTGGAGGGCTACACCTTC.

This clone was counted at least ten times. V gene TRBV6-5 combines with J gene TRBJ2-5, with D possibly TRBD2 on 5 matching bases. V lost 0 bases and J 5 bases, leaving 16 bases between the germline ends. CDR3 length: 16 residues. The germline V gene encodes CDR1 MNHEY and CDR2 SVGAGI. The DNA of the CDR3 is TGTGCCAGCAGTTACTCGAGGGTTGGGAGTGGGGAGACCCAGTACTTC. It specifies CASSYSRVGSGETQYF.

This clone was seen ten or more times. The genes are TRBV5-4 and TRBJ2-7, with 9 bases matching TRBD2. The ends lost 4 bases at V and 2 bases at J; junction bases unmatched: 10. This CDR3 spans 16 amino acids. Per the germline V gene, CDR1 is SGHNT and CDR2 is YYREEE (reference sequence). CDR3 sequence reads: CASSPGGSGRTYEQYF. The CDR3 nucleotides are TGTGCCAGCAGCCCGGGAGGTAGCGGGAGAACCTACGAGCAGTACTTC.

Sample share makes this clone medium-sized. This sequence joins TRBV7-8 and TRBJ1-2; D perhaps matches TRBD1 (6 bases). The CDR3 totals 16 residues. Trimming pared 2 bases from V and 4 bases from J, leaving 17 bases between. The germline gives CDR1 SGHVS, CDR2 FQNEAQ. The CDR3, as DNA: TGTGCCAGCAGCTTAACCCCACCGGGACATCCCTATGGCTACACCTTC. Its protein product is CASSLTPPGHPYGYTF.

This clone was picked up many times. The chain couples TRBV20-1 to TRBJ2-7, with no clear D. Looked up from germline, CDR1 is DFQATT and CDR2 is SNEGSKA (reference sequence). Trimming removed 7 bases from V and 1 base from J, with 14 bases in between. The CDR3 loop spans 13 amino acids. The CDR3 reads CSVTEIGSYEQYF. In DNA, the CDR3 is TGCAGTGTCACAGAGATCGGATCCTACGAGCAGTACTTC.

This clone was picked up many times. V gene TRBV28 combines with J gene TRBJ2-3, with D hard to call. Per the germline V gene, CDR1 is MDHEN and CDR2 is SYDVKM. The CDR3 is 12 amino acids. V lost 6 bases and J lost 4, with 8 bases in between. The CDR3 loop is CASRGGADTQYF. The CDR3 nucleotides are TGTGCCAGCAGGGGCGGCGCAGATACGCAGTATTTT. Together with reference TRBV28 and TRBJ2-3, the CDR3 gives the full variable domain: DVKVTQSSRYLVKRTGEKVFLECVQDMDHENMFWYRQDPGLGLRLIYFSYDVKMKEKGDIPEGYSVSREKKERFSLILESASTNQTSMYLCASRGGADTQYFGPGTRLTVL.

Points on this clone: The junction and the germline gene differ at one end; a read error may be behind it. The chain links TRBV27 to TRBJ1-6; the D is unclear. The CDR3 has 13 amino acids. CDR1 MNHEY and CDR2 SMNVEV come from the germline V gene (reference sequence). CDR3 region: CASMAVNNSPLHF. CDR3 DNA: TGTGCCAGCATGGCGGTTAATAACTCACCCCTCCACTTT.

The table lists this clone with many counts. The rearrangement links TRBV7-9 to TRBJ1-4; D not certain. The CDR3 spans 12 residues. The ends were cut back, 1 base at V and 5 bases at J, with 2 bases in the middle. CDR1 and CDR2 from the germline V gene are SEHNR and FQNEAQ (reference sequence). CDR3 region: CASSLVNEKLFF. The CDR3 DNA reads TGTGCCAGCAGCTTAGTAAATGAAAAACTGTTTTTT.

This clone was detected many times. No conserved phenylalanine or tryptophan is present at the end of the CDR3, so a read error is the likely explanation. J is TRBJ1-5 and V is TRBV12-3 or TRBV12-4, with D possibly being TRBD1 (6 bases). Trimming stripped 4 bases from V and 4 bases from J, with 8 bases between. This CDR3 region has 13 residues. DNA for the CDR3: TGTGCCAGCAGTTACAGGGAAAATCAGCCCCAGCATCTT. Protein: CASSYRENQPQHL.

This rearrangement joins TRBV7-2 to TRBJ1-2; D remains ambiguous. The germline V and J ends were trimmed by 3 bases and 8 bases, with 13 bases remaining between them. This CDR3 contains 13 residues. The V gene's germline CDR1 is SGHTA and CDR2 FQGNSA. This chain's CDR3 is CASSFGRTQGYTF. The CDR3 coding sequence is TGTGCCAGCAGCTTCGGACGGACTCAGGGCTACACCTTC.

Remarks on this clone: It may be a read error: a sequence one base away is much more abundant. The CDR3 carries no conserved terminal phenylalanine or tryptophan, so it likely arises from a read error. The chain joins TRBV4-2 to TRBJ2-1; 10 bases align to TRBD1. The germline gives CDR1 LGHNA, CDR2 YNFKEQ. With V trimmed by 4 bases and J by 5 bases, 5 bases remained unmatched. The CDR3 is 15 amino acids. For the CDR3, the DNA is TGTGCCAGCAGCCCACGGACAGGGGGGGACAATGAGCAGTTCCTC. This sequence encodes CASSPRTGGDNEQFL.

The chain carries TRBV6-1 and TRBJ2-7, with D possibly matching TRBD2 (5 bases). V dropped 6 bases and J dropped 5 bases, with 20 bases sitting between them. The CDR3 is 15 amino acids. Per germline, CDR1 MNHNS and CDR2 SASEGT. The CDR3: CASSHFRTRANEQYF. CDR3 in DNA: TGTGCCAGCAGCCATTTCAGGACGAGGGCCAACGAGCAGTACTTC.

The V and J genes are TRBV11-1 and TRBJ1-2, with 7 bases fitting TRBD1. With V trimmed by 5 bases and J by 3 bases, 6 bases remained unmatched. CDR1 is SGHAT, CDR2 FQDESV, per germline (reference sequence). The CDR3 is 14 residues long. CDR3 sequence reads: CASSPNRGDYGYTF. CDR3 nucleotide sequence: TGTGCCAGCAGCCCCAACAGGGGCGACTATGGCTACACCTTC. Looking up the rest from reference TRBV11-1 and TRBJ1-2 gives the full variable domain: EAEVAQSPRYKITEKSQAVAFWCDPISGHATLYWYRQILGQGPELLVQFQDESVVDDSQLPKDRFSAERLKGVDSTLKIQPAELGDSAMYLCASSPNRGDYGYTFGSGTRLTVV.

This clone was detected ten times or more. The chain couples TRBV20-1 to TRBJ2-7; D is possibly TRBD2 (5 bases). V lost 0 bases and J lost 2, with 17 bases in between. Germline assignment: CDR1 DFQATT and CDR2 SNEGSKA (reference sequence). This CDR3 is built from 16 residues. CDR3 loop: CSARDRGRTGTYEQYF. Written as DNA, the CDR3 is TGCAGTGCTAGAGATCGAGGTAGGACGGGGACCTACGAGCAGTACTTC.

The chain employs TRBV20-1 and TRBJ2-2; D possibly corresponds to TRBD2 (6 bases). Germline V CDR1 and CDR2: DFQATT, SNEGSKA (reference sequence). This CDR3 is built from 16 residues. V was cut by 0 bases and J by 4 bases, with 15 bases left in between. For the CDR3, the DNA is TGCAGTGCTAGAGAAAACGGGGGTCTCTTCACCGGGGAGCTGTTTTTT. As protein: CSARENGGLFTGELFF.

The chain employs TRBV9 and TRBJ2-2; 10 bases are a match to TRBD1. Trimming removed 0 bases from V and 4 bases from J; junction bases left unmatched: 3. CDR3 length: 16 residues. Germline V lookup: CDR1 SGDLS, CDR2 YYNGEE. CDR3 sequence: CASSVGGTGATGELFF. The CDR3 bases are TGTGCCAGCAGCGTAGGAGGGACAGGGGCCACCGGGGAGCTGTTTTTT.

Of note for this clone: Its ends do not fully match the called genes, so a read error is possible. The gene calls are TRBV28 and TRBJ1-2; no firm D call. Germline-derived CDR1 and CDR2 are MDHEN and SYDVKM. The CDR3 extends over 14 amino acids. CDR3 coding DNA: TGTGCCAGCAGTTTGGCCAGGTCGCCCTATGTCTACACCTTC. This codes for CASSLARSPYVYTF.

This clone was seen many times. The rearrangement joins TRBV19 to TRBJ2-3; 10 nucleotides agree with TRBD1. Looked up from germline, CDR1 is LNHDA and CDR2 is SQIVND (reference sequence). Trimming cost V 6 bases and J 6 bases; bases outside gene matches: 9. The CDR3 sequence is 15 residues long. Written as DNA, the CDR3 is TGTGCCAGTAGCGTGCCGGGACAGGGGCACGATACGCAGTATTTT. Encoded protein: CASSVPGQGHDTQYF.

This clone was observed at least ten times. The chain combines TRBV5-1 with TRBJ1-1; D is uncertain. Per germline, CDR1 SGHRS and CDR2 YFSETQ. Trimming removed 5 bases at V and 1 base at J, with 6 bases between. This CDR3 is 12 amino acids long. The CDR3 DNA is TGCGCCAGCAGTTCAACGAACACTGAAGCTTTCTTT. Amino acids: CASSSTNTEAFF. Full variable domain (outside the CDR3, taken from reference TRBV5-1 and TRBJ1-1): KAGVTQTPRYLIKTRGQQVTLSCSPISGHRSVSWYQQTPGQGLQFLFEYFSETQRNKGNFPGRFSGRQFSNSRSEMNVSTLELGDSALYLCASSSTNTEAFFGQGTRLTVV.

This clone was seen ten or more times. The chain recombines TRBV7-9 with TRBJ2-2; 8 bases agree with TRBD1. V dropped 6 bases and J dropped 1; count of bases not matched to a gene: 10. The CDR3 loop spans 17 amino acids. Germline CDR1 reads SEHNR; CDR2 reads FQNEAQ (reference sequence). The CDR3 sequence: CASRTRAGTGNTGELFF. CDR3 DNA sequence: TGTGCCAGCAGGACACGAGCTGGGACAGGGAACACCGGGGAGCTGTTTTTT.

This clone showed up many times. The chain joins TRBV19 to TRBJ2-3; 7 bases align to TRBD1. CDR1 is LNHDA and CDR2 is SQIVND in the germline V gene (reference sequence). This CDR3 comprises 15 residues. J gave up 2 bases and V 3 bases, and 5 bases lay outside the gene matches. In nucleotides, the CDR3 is TGTGCCAGTAGTATCCCGGGACAGCTCACAGATACGCAGTATTTT. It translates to CASSIPGQLTDTQYF.

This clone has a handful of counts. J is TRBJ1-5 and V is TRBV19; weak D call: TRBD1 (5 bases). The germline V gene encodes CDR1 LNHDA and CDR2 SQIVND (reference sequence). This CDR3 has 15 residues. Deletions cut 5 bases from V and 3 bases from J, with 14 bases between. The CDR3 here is CASSPRDLLNQPQHF. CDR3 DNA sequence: TGTGCCAGTAGTCCCCGGGACTTACTCAATCAGCCCCAGCATTTT. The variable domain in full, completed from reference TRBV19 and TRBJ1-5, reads DGGITQSPKYLFRKEGQNVTLSCEQNLNHDAMYWYRQDPGQGLRLIYYSQIVNDFQKGDIAEGYSVSREKKESFPLTVTSAQKNPTAFYLCASSPRDLLNQPQHFGDGTRLSIL.